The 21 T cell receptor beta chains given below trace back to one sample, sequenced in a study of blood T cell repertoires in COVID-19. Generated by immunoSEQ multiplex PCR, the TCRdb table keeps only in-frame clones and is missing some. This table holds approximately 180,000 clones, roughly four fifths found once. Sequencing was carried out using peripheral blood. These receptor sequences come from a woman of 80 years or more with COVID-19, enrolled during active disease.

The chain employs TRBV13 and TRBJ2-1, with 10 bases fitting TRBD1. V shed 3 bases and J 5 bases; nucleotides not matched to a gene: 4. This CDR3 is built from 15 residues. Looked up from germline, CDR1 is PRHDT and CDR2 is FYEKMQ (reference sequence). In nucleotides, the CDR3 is TGTGCCAGCAGCTTCCGGACAGGGGGGAACAATGAGCAGTTCTTC. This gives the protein CASSFRTGGNNEQFF.

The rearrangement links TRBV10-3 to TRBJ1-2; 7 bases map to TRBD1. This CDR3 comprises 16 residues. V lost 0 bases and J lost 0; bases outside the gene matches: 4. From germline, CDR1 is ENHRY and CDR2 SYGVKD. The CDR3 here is CAISESGTEANYGYTF. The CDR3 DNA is TGTGCCATCAGTGAGTCTGGGACAGAAGCTAACTATGGCTACACCTTC.

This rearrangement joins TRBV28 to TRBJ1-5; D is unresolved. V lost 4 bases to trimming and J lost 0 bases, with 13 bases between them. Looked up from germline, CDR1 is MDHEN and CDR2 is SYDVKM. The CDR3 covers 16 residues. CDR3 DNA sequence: TGTGCCAGCAGTTCACGACTGTACAATAGCAATCAGCCCCAGCATTTT. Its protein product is CASSSRLYNSNQPQHF.

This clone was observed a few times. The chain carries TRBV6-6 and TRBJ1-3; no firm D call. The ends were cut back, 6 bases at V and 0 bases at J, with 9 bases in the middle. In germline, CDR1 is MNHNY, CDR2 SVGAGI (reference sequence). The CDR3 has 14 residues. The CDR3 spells CASRQLPSGNTIYF. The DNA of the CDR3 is TGTGCCAGCAGACAGCTCCCCTCTGGAAACACCATATATTTT.

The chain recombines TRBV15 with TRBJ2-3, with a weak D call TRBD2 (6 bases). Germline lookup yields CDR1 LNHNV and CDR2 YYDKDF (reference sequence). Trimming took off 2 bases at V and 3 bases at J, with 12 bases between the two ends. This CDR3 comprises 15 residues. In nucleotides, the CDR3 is TGTGCCACCAGCAGATCGGACCGGGGGACAGATACGCAGTATTTT. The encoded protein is CATSRSDRGTDTQYF.

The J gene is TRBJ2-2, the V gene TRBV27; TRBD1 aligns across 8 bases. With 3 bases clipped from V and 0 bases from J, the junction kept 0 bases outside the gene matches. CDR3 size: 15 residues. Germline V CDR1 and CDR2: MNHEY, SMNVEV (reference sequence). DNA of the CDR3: TGTGCCAGCAGTTTGGACAGGGCGAACACCGGGGAGCTGTTTTTT. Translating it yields CASSLDRANTGELFF.

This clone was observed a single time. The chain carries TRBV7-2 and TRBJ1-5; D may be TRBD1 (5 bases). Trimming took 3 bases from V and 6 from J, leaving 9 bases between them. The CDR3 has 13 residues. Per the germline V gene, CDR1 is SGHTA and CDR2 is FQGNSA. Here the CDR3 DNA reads TGTGCCAGCAGCTTCGTCGGGGGTCAGCCCCAGCATTTT. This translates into CASSFVGGQPQHF.

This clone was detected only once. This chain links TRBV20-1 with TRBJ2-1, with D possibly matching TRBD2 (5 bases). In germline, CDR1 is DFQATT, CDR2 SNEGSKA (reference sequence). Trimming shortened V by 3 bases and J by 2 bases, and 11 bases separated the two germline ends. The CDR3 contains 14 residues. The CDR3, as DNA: TGCAGTGCTAGTTTCGGGGTAACCTACAATGAGCAGTTCTTC. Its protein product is CSASFGVTYNEQFF.

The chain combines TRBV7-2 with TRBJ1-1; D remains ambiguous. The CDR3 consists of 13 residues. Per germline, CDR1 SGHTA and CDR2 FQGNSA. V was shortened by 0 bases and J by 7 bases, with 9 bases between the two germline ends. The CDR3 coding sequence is TGTGCCAGCAGCTTAGCGGACTCAGTTGAAGCTTTCTTT. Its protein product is CASSLADSVEAFF.

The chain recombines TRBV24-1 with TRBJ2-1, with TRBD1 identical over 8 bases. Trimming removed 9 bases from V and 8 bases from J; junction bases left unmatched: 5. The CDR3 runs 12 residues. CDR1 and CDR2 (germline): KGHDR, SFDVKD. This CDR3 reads CATGTGPDEQFF. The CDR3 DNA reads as TGTGCCACCGGGACAGGTCCCGATGAGCAGTTCTTC.

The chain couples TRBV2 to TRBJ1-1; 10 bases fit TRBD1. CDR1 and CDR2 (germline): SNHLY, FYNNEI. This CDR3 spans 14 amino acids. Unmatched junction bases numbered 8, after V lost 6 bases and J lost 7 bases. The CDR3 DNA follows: TGTGCCAGCAGACGACAGGGGGCATTGGATGAAGCTTTCTTT. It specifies CASRRQGALDEAFF.

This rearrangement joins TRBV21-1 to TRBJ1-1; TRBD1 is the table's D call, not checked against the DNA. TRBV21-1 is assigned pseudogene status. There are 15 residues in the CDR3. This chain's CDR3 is CASSKRQGDHTEAFF. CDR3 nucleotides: TGTGCCAGCAGCAAAAGACAGGGTGACCACACTGAAGCTTTCTTT.

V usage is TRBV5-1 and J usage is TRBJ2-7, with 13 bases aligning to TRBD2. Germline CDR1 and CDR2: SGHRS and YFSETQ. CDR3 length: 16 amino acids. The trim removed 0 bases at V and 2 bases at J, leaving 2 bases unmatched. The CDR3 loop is CASSLGLAGGAYEQYF. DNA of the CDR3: TGCGCCAGCAGCTTGGGACTAGCGGGAGGAGCCTACGAGCAGTACTTC.

In DNA, the CDR3 is TGTGCCACCAGTGCACAGGGCCTCTATACAGATACGCAGTATTTT. It codes for CATSAQGLYTDTQYF. This chain uses TRBV24-1 with TRBJ2-3; D is perhaps TRBD1 (6 bases). V lost 5 bases to trimming and J lost 3 bases, with 14 bases between them. The CDR3 sequence is 15 residues long. Germline lookup yields CDR1 KGHDR and CDR2 SFDVKD.

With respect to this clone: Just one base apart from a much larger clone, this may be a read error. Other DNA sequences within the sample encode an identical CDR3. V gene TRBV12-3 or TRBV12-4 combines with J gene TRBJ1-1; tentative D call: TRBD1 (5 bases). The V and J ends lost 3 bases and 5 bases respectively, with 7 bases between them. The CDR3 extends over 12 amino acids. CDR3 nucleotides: TGTGCCAGCAGTTTTGGGGGGACTGAAGCTTTCTTT. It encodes CASSFGGTEAFF.

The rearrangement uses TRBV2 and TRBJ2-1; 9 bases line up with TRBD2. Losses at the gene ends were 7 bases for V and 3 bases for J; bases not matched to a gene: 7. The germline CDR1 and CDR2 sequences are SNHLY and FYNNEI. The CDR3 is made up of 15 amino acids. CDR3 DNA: TGTGCCAGCACCCCACTAGCGGGCCACTACAATGAGCAGTTCTTC. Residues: CASTPLAGHYNEQFF.

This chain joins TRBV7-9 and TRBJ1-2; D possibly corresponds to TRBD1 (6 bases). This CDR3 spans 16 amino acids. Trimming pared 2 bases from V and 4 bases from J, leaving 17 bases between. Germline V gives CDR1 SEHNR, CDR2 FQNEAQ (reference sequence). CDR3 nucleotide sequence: TGTGCCAGCAGCTTATCTCTTCCGACAGGCTCCTATGGCTACACCTTC. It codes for CASSLSLPTGSYGYTF.

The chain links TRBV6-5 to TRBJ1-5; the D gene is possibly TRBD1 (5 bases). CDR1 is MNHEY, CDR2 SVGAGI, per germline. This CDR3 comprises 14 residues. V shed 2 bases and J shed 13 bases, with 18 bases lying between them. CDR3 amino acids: CASSYTGGGREQHF. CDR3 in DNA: TGTGCCAGCAGTTACACGGGGGGTGGGCGCGAACAGCATTTT.

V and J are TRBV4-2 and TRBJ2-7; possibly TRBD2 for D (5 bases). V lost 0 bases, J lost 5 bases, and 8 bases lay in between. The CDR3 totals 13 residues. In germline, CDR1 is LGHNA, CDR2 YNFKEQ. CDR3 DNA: TGTGCCAGCAGCCAAGATACGGGGAACGAGCAGTACTTC. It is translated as CASSQDTGNEQYF.

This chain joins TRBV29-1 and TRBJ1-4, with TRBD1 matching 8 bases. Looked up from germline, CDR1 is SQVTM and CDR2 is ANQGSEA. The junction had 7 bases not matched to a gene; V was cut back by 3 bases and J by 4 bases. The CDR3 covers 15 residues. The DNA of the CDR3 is TGCAGCGTTGAGGACAGGGAGGACCATAATGAAAAACTGTTTTTT. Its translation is CSVEDREDHNEKLFF.

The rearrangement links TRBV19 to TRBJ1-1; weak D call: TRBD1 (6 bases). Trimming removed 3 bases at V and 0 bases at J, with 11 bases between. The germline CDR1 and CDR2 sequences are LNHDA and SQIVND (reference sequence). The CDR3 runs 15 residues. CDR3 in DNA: TGTGCCAGTAGTATCGGTGCAGGGGTGAACACTGAAGCTTTCTTT. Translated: CASSIGAGVNTEAFF.